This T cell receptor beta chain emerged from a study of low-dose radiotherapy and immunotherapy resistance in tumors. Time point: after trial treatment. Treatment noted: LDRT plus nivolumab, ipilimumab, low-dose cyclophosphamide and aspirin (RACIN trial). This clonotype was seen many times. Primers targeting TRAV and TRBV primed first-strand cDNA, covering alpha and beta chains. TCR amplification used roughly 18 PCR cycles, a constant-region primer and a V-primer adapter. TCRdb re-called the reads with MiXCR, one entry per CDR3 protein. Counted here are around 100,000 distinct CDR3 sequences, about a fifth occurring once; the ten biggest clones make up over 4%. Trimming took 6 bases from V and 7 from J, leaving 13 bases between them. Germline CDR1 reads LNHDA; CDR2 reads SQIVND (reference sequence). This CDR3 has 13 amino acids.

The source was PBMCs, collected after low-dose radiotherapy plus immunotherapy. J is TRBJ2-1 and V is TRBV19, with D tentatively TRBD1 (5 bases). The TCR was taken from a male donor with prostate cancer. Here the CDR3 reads CASSTLSGNEQFF. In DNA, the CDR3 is TGTGCCAGTAGCACCTTATCAGGGAATGAGCAGTTCTTC.